This record concerns one T cell receptor beta chain sequence. This clonotype was picked up many times. Its antigen is unknown. No qualities accompany the bases; no much larger clone lies one base away. Stable Graves' hyperthyroidism was defined as no progression to ophthalmopathy during 18 months of follow-up. The hyperthyroidism patients were between 18 and 65 years old and newly diagnosed, with a disease duration of less than 2 months. The study excluded patients with uncontrolled infections, other autoimmune diseases, pregnancy or lactation. Diagnoses were based on clinical symptoms, serum thyroxine and TRAb, thyroid ultrasound and orbital computed tomography. PBMCs were separated from roughly 10 ml of fresh peripheral blood using Ficoll-Paque density gradient centrifugation. Total RNA was extracted with Trizol reagent, and quality was checked on an Agilent 2100 Bioanalyzer. The sample belongs to a study of T cells in Graves' hyperthyroidism and ophthalmopathy (dated by TCRdb to between 2019 and 2020). For the study in its entirety: Peripheral blood samples were taken at initial diagnosis, before any treatment was given. TCR V-J signatures able to tell the groups apart were searched for in a discovery cohort of 90 to 100 patients, of whom more than 40 had Graves' ophthalmopathy and some 60 had stable Graves' hyperthyroidism. Prospective prediction of ophthalmopathy was tested in an independent validation cohort consisting of about 19 hyperthyroidism patients and approximately 16 patients who later progressed to ophthalmopathy. For training and testing, the 80 to 100 patients in the discovery cohort were randomly divided in a 7:3 ratio. In about six Graves' hyperthyroidism patients, the study also compared T-cell repertoires from thyroid tissue with T-cell repertoires from blood. After sampling, hyperthyroidism patients received methimazole starting at 30 mg daily, and ophthalmopathy patients received high-dose intravenous methylprednisolone. According to the paper, TCR Vbeta CDR3 sequencing was carried out on 120 to 150 peripheral blood samples, which came from fewer than 50 ophthalmopathy, about 75 hyperthyroidism and approximately 17 progressor patients.

Including cysteine and phenylalanine, the CDR3 has 14 amino acids. The entry retains the CDR3 DNA only, 42 bases that are in frame from base 1. V loses 6 bases, J loses 5 bases, and the germline ends lie 16 bases apart. In the germline V gene, CDR1 corresponds to MDHEN and CDR2 to SYDVKM. What the research found in general, with its limitations: Blood samples also contained most of the expanded thyroid clonotypes (frequency above 0.001), which suggests that blood repertoires may reflect thyroid immune responses. During validation, the model predicted progression to ophthalmopathy a median of roughly 7.1 months ahead of onset, with roughly 65% sensitivity and about 72% specificity. Sample size was not statistically predetermined, and blinding of investigators to group allocation was not performed. In cross-validation, a model built on a 13 V-J signature told ophthalmopathy apart from stable hyperthyroidism with approximately 90% sensitivity and around 83% specificity, and in testing the same model reached 80%/75%.

The TCR beta CDR3 regions were amplified from the RNA transcripts. For the first round of RT-PCR on the TCR CDR3, the HTBI primer set was used together with the Qiagen OneStep RT-PCR kit. Libraries were constructed in a second round of multiplex PCR, after which size selection and purification were performed. The libraries were sequenced on an Illumina HiSeq2000 using paired-end 100 bp reads. In the authors' own workflow: Raw data were processed with SOAPnuke, discarding reads with adapters, uncalled bases, mean Phred below 15, or no exact constant-primer or identifier match. High-quality paired reads were merged using COPE v1.2.5, and each unique nucleotide sequence was defined as a clonotype. MiTCR v1.1 was used to align the clonotypes against IMGT TRBV, TRBD and TRBJ reference segments. Only V-J combinations with frequency above 0.0001, covering 99% to 99.2% of repertoires, were analysed. The TCS score was defined as F50 (clonal expansion) divided by E x V (chaos), with BLOSUM62-based TCRdist calculated between CDR3 peptides within each V-J. Welch's t-statistics and random forest reduced around 550 V-J features to under 15, which were used in a naive Bayes classifier (R e1071). In TCRdb, the public reads were trimmed at Q25 with fastp and aligned with MiXCR, with productive beta chains retained. Rows with one shared CDR3 protein collapse into an entry with the most common genes and DNA. The V and J calls follow TCRdb's processing rather than the paper's. In all, the sample holds fewer than 350,000 distinct CDR3 sequences, and roughly 13% of those were seen once. The leading ten clones occupy less than 8% of the sample.

This TCR was sampled from a woman aged 40 to 50 with Graves' hyperthyroidism. Sequencing used blood. The chain joins TRBV28 to TRBJ2-5, with the D call perhaps TRBD1 or TRBD2, as 5 bases match in each case. The DNA sequence reads TGTGCCAGCAGCTCCCCGGGGCGGAGGGAGACCCAGTACTTC. This gives the protein CASSSPGRRETQYF.